These 17 T cell receptor beta chains share one sample of origin, sequenced in a study of PD-L1 blockade in urothelial cancer. Profiled with immunoSEQ multiplex PCR; TCRdb holds only in-frame clones, not every one. The sample yields about 80,000 clones, roughly 87% seen once. Here the sequenced sample was PBMCs, taken around atezolizumab (anti-PD-L1) treatment. These receptors originate from a woman aged 70-85 years with urothelial cancer.

This rearrangement joins TRBV6-6 to TRBJ1-5; a possible D gene is TRBD1 (6 bases). Germline V gives CDR1 MNHNY, CDR2 SVGAGI (reference sequence). Trimming shortened V by 6 bases and J by 6 bases, and 18 bases separated the two germline ends. This CDR3 contains 15 residues. CDR3 amino acids: CASRPRGESGQPQHF. The CDR3 DNA follows: TGTGCCAGCAGACCCAGGGGTGAGTCAGGTCAGCCCCAGCATTTT.

V is TRBV9 and J is TRBJ2-2; the match to TRBD2 covers 7 bases. The CDR3 totals 17 residues. The V and J ends lost 4 bases and 0 bases, in that order; junction bases with no gene match: 9. Germline V gene data show CDR1 as SGDLS and CDR2 as YYNGEE. CDR3 protein: CASSSGGRGANTGELFF. The CDR3 nucleotides are TGTGCCAGCAGCTCTGGTGGGAGGGGAGCGAACACCGGGGAGCTGTTTTTT. Supplemented by reference TRBV9 and TRBJ2-2, the full variable domain reads DSGVTQTPKHLITATGQRVTLRCSPRSGDLSVYWYQQSLDQGLQFLIQYYNGEERAKGNILERFSAQQFPDLHSELNLSSLELGDSALYFCASSSGGRGANTGELFFGEGSRLTVL.

The V call is TRBV4-1, the J call TRBJ1-2, with 9 bases that match TRBD1. The germline CDR1 and CDR2 sequences are MGHRA and YSYEKL. The CDR3 consists of 15 residues. V lost 3 bases, J lost 7 bases, and 9 bases stayed unmatched. CDR3 coding DNA: TGCGCCAGCAGCCAGCTTTGGGGGACAGGGTCTGGCTACACCTTC. Amino acids: CASSQLWGTGSGYTF.

This chain connects TRBV29-1 to TRBJ2-3; 7 nucleotides match TRBD1. The CDR3 covers 13 residues. Germline CDR1 and CDR2: SQVTM and ANQGSEA. Trimming took 5 bases from V and 0 from J; bases not matched to a gene: 2. CDR3 coding DNA: TGCAGCGTTTCAGGGGGAAGCACAGATACGCAGTATTTT. It is translated as CSVSGGSTDTQYF.

The rearrangement joins TRBV7-9 to TRBJ2-1; 8 bases match TRBD2. Trimming at V came to 4 bases and at J to 3 bases, leaving 2 bases not matched to a gene. Germline CDR1 and CDR2: SEHNR and FQNEAQ (reference sequence). The CDR3 consists of 14 residues. The CDR3 sequence: CASSYSGIYNEQFF. CDR3 coding DNA: TGTGCCAGCAGCTATAGCGGGATCTACAATGAGCAGTTCTTC.

The chain carries TRBV27 and TRBJ2-7; maybe TRBD1 (6 bases). Germline CDR1 is MNHEY and CDR2 is SMNVEV (reference sequence). The germline V and J ends were trimmed by 4 bases and 2 bases, with 21 bases remaining between them. This CDR3 has 17 amino acids. For the CDR3, the DNA is TGTGCCAGCAGTTCTACCCGACAGGTCGTAGGGCCCTACGAGCAGTACTTC. Protein: CASSSTRQVVGPYEQYF.

This chain connects TRBV2 to TRBJ1-2; 7 bases match TRBD1. Germline CDR1 SNHLY, CDR2 FYNNEI. V was clipped by 2 bases and J by 2 bases; unmatched bases: 8. This CDR3 region has 16 residues. The CDR3 is CASSEYGKGGNYGYTF. DNA of the CDR3: TGTGCCAGCAGTGAATATGGGAAAGGGGGCAACTATGGCTACACCTTC.

This chain connects TRBV9 to TRBJ2-7; D might be TRBD1 (5 bases). Trimming took 3 bases from V and 1 from J, leaving 8 bases between them. Germline loops: CDR1 SGDLS, CDR2 YYNGEE. CDR3 length equals 13 residues. CDR3 residues: CASSADISYEQYF. The CDR3 region has the DNA TGTGCCAGCAGCGCGGACATTTCCTACGAGCAGTACTTC.

The chain combines TRBV6-5 with TRBJ1-1; possible D gene TRBD1, 6 bases. This CDR3 has 14 amino acids. Germline lookup yields CDR1 MNHEY and CDR2 SVGAGI. With 5 bases removed from V and 4 bases from J, the gap between germline ends came to 14 bases. The CDR3 is CASSRVQGPTEAFF. CDR3 DNA sequence: TGTGCCAGCAGTCGCGTTCAGGGGCCCACTGAAGCTTTCTTT.

This rearrangement joins TRBV28 to TRBJ2-1, with 9 bases lining up with TRBD2. Germline CDR1 is MDHEN and CDR2 is SYDVKM. V lost 5 bases, J lost 9 bases, and 17 bases stayed unmatched. There are 17 residues in the CDR3. The CDR3 sequence: CASSPLLPGGRAFEQFF. CDR3 bases: TGTGCCAGCAGTCCTCTTCTACCTGGCGGGAGGGCCTTTGAGCAGTTCTTC.

This sequence joins TRBV6-5 and TRBJ2-2, with 7 bases fitting TRBD1. V shed 6 bases and J 3 bases; nucleotides not matched to a gene: 4. The CDR3 runs to 14 residues. The V gene's germline CDR1 is MNHEY and CDR2 SVGAGI. CDR3 in amino acids: CASRTQGYTGELFF. In DNA, the CDR3 is TGTGCCAGCAGAACACAGGGGTACACCGGGGAGCTGTTTTTT.

This chain uses TRBV27 with TRBJ2-2; 9 nucleotides align to TRBD2. After removal of 5 bases from V and 4 bases from J, the junction contained 2 bases not matched to a gene. The CDR3 sequence is 14 residues long. Germline V gene data show CDR1 as MNHEY and CDR2 as SMNVEV (reference sequence). The CDR3 region has the DNA TGTGCCAGCAGTCCACTAGCGGGCACCGGGGAGCTGTTTTTT. This gives the protein CASSPLAGTGELFF.

The V call is TRBV6-1, the J call TRBJ1-1, with 9 bases matching TRBD1. Germline CDR1 is MNHNS and CDR2 is SASEGT. CDR3 length: 14 residues. The junction had 4 bases not matched to a gene; V was cut back by 4 bases and J by 4 bases. This CDR3 is CASSGPTGGTEAFF. Written as DNA, the CDR3 is TGTGCCAGCAGTGGACCGACAGGGGGCACTGAAGCTTTCTTT.

The chain employs TRBV15 and TRBJ1-3; maybe TRBD1 (5 bases). The germline V gene encodes CDR1 LNHNV and CDR2 YYDKDF (reference sequence). V lost 3 bases and J lost 0, with 12 bases in between. The CDR3 sequence is 16 residues long. CDR3 sequence (DNA): TGTGCCACCAGCAGGTCAAGGGGTAGCTCTGGAAACACCATATATTTT. Its translation: CATSRSRGSSGNTIYF.

The chain recombines TRBV2 with TRBJ1-4; unclear D gene. The V gene lost 6 bases and the J gene lost 4 bases, with 9 bases spanning the gap. In germline, CDR1 is SNHLY, CDR2 FYNNEI. The CDR3 sequence is 13 residues long. The CDR3 DNA reads TGTGCCAGCAGCGGTCTGCTTAATGAAAAACTGTTTTTT. It yields the protein CASSGLLNEKLFF.

The V and J genes are TRBV9 and TRBJ1-1; the match to TRBD1 covers 12 bases. The CDR3 loop spans 17 amino acids. V shed 4 bases and J 4 bases; nucleotides not matched to a gene: 11. Germline V gene sequence: CDR1 SGDLS, CDR2 YYNGEE. CDR3 in DNA: TGTGCCAGCAGCATTAACCGGGACAGGGGGCCGAGCACTGAAGCTTTCTTT. This translates into CASSINRDRGPSTEAFF.

This chain joins TRBV7-2 and TRBJ2-1; D gene unclear. Germline V CDR1 and CDR2: SGHTA, FQGNSA. Trimming took off 1 base at V and 9 bases at J, with 10 bases between the two ends. This CDR3 comprises 13 residues. The CDR3: CASSLELVGEQFF. In DNA form, the CDR3 reads TGTGCCAGCAGCTTAGAGCTAGTAGGTGAGCAGTTCTTC.